The clone carrying this T cell receptor (beta chain) was detected ten times or more. What it binds is unknown. The record originates from a study of T cells in Graves' hyperthyroidism and ophthalmopathy. The overall study: Peripheral blood specimens were obtained at initial diagnosis, prior to any treatment. Study-wide results and caveats: Ophthalmopathy was predicted by the model a median of roughly 6.6 months ahead of onset.

V was clipped by 5 bases and J by 2 bases, with 12 bases between them. This CDR3 comprises 14 residues. Germline values: CDR1 MNHNS, CDR2 SASEGT. Absent ophthalmopathy progression within 18 months defined stable Graves' hyperthyroidism. Reasons for excluding patients were uncontrolled infection, other autoimmune disease, pregnancy or lactation. RNA transcripts yielded amplified TCR beta CDR3 regions. An initial round of RT-PCR targeting the TCR CDR3 relied on the HTBI primer set. Using its own MiXCR run on the multiplex PCR reads, TCRdb lists one record per CDR3 protein. The sample carries under 450,000 distinct CDR3 sequences, around 14% recorded once.

The V call is TRBV6-1, the J call TRBJ2-5; D is possibly TRBD1 (7 bases). This clonotype originated in a woman aged 18-29 years with Graves' hyperthyroidism. Sequenced sample: blood. CDR3 protein: CASSKQGRQETQYF. The CDR3 nucleotides read TGTGCCAGCAGTAAACAGGGGAGGCAAGAGACCCAGTACTTC.